This T cell receptor (beta chain) appears in the sequencing data of a study of OX40 agonist ivuxolimab in advanced cancers. On the study more broadly: Those enrolled were 70% to 85% male, with a mean age of around 58 years and ages from roughly 20 to 90. Three partial responders included one hepatocellular carcinoma patient and two cutaneous melanoma patients.

TCRdb's table, derived via immunoSEQ multiplex PCR, lists solely in-frame clones and lacks some. The sample has tens of thousands of clones; approximately 90% are singletons. CDR3 length equals 15 residues. Germline V lookup: CDR1 SGHDT, CDR2 YYEEEE. The gene calls are TRBV5-6 and TRBJ2-5, with 11 bases lining up with TRBD2. The J call is uncertain, as TRBJ2-7 better fits the DNA end. The sequence derives from an adult with an advanced solid tumor such as melanoma, head and neck, liver or kidney cancer. Specimen: CD4+ or CD8+ T cells sorted from blood, collected in a trial of the OX40 agonist ivuxolimab. Here the CDR3 DNA reads TGTGCCAGCAGCTTAACTAGCGGGAGCTCCTACGAGCAGTACTTC. Its translation: CASSLTSGSSYEQYF.